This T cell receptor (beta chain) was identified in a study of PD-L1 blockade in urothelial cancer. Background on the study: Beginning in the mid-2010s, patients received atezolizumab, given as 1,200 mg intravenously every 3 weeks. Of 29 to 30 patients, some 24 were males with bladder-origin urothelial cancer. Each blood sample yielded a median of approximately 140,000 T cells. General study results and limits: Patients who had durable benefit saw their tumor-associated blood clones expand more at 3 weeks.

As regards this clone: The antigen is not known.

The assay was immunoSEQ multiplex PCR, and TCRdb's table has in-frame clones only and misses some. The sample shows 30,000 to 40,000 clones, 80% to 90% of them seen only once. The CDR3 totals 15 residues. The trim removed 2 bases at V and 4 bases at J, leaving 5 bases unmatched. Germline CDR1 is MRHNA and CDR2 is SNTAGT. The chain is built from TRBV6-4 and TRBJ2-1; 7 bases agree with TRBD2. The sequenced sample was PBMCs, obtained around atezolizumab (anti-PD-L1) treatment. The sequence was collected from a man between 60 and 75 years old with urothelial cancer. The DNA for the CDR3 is TGTGCCAGCAGTGACGTAGCGGGTGGATACAATGAGCAGTTCTTC. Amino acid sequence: CASSDVAGGYNEQFF.